This T cell receptor beta chain was recorded in a study of graft-versus-host responses after intestinal transplantation. The table came from immunoSEQ multiplex PCR; TCRdb's copy has only in-frame clones and leaves some out. The repertoire consists of tens of thousands of clones, with about 94% occurring once and the leading ten covering around 0.57%. About this clone: The antigen is undetermined.

This CDR3 contains 14 residues. The germline V gene has CDR1 MNHNS and CDR2 SASEGT. V dropped 2 bases and J dropped 3 bases, with 10 bases sitting between them. The TCR sequence derives from a human donor who received an intestinal transplant. This specimen was unstimulated CD8+ T cells sorted from spleen or lymph node cells, taken before intestinal transplant. The rearrangement uses TRBV6-1 and TRBJ1-2; tentative D call: TRBD1 (5 bases). The chain's CDR3 is CASSESQGDYGYTF. The CDR3 bases are TGTGCCAGCAGTGAATCCCAGGGAGACTATGGCTACACCTTC.